A single sample gave rise to the 24 T cell receptor beta chains below, sequenced in a study of spatial heterogeneity in lung cancer. TCRdb reanalysed the 5' RACE reads using MiXCR and keeps one entry per CDR3 protein. The table records tens of thousands of distinct CDR3 sequences, roughly a fifth of them present only once. Documented time point: blood at routine non-recurrence follow-up after resection. The specimen comprised PBMCs, sampled at follow-up. The receptors were sampled from a male donor with early-stage non-small cell lung cancer.

The chain combines TRBV20-1 with TRBJ1-5; 9 positions match TRBD1. Trimming at V came to 6 bases and at J to 7 bases, leaving 7 bases not matched to a gene. CDR3 length: 13 residues. Germline V gene lookup returns CDR1 DFQATT and CDR2 SNEGSKA (reference sequence). CDR3 bases: TGCAGTGCCGGACAGGGGCGGGGGCAGCCCCAGCATTTT. Protein sequence: CSAGQGRGQPQHF.

This clonotype was recorded at least ten times. The chain combines TRBV6-5 with TRBJ1-1; D unclear. Germline CDR1 is MNHEY and CDR2 is SVGAGI. This CDR3 contains 15 residues. Trimming left V 2 bases short and J 7 bases short, with 17 bases between. In DNA, the CDR3 is TGTGCCAGCAGTTACAGCGAACGAGGAAAATTTGAAGCTTTCTTT. Encoded protein: CASSYSERGKFEAFF.

The J gene is TRBJ2-1, the V gene TRBV12-3 or TRBV12-4; 8 bases line up with TRBD2. The trim removed 4 bases at V and 8 bases at J, leaving 10 bases unmatched. The CDR3 contains 15 residues. The CDR3 loop is CASSSPGLGRDEQFF. CDR3 sequence (DNA): TGTGCCAGCAGTTCACCGGGACTAGGTCGGGATGAGCAGTTCTTC.

The chain is built from TRBV7-9 and TRBJ1-6; 9 nucleotides match TRBD1. The CDR3 runs 16 residues. Trimming removed 2 bases from V and 9 bases from J; junction bases left unmatched: 8. CDR1 and CDR2 from the germline V gene are SEHNR and FQNEAQ (reference sequence). CDR3 nucleotide sequence: TGTGCCAGCAGCTTATCTTCTACAGGGGGCACTTCACCCCTCCACTTT. Residues: CASSLSSTGGTSPLHF. Together with reference TRBV7-9 and TRBJ1-6, the CDR3 gives the full variable domain: DTGVSQNPRHKITKRGQNVTFRCDPISEHNRLYWYRQTLGQGPEFLTYFQNEAQLEKSRLLSDRFSAERPKGSFSTLEIQRTEQGDSAMYLCASSLSSTGGTSPLHFGNGTRLTVT.

In this sample, this clonotype turned up many times. The chain employs TRBV29-1 and TRBJ2-7, with D tentatively TRBD2 (7 bases). Trimming stripped 6 bases from V and 3 bases from J, with 18 bases between. Per germline, CDR1 SQVTM and CDR2 ANQGSEA. This CDR3 is 14 amino acids long. The CDR3 loop reads CSVEGRGGSYEQYF. The CDR3 DNA reads TGCAGCGTCGAGGGGCGCGGGGGCAGCTACGAGCAGTACTTC.

The CDR3 coding sequence is TGTGCCAGCAGGGGAAATTATGGAAGCACAGATACGCAGTATTTT. This encodes CASRGNYGSTDTQYF. V gene TRBV12-3 or TRBV12-4 combines with J gene TRBJ2-3; D uncertain. Trimming removed 6 bases at V and 0 bases at J, with 13 bases between. This CDR3 contains 15 residues.

V usage is TRBV7-2 and J usage is TRBJ2-2; D may be TRBD1 (7 bases). This CDR3 spans 15 amino acids. With 5 bases removed from V and 3 bases from J, the gap between germline ends came to 13 bases. CDR1 SGHTA and CDR2 FQGNSA come from the germline V gene. The CDR3 sequence: CASSLRGAYTGELFF. The DNA of the CDR3 is TGTGCCAGCAGCCTCAGGGGGGCTTACACCGGGGAGCTGTTTTTT.

In the case of this clonotype: A read error may produce the germline difference seen at one junction end. J is TRBJ2-7 and V is TRBV19; 9 bases agree with TRBD1. The CDR3 runs 18 residues. CDR1 LNHDA and CDR2 SQIVND come from the germline V gene (reference sequence). In nucleotides, the CDR3 is TGTGTCAGTAGTACTGGGACAGGGAGGAGGACAATGGGCTACGAGCAGTACTTC. Translation gives CVSSTGTGRRTMGYEQYF.

In its sample, this clonotype was seen a few times. This chain joins TRBV5-1 and TRBJ2-7, with 9 bases identical to TRBD1. Germline V lookup: CDR1 SGHRS, CDR2 YFSETQ. J was trimmed by 7 bases and V by 2 bases; bases with no gene match: 7. This CDR3 region has 14 residues. CDR3 sequence reads: CASSFQQGAEEQYF. CDR3 DNA: TGCGCCAGCAGCTTCCAACAGGGGGCAGAGGAGCAGTACTTC.

This clonotype was counted at least ten times. The V call is TRBV10-3, the J call TRBJ1-1; no clear D gene. V gave up 3 bases and J gave up 1 base, with 9 bases separating them. This CDR3 has 14 residues. CDR1 and CDR2 from the germline V gene are ENHRY and SYGVKD. CDR3 residues: CAISDRRPNTEAFF. In nucleotides, the CDR3 is TGTGCCATCAGTGATCGCCGGCCGAACACTGAAGCTTTCTTT.

V gene TRBV20-1 combines with J gene TRBJ1-6; TRBD1 matches at 7 bases. This CDR3 region has 13 residues. J was trimmed by 7 bases and V by 1 base; bases with no gene match: 1. Germline V gene data show CDR1 as DFQATT and CDR2 as SNEGSKA (reference sequence). Here the CDR3 DNA reads TGCAGTGCTAGAGGACAGGGAAATTCACCCCTCCACTTT. Amino acids: CSARGQGNSPLHF.

The chain joins TRBV2 to TRBJ1-2, with D unclear. The germline CDR1 and CDR2 sequences are SNHLY and FYNNEI. Trimming removed 7 bases at V and 4 bases at J, with 16 bases between. CDR3 length equals 14 residues. DNA for the CDR3: TGTGCCAGCACCACCCCCCCCACTGCCTATGGCTACACCTTC. Its protein product is CASTTPPTAYGYTF.

The CDR3 DNA reads as TGTGCCAGCAGCCAAAGCCCCATCTACGAGCAGTACTTC. Protein sequence: CASSQSPIYEQYF. The chain links TRBV4-2 to TRBJ2-7; D is uncertain. Germline V CDR1 and CDR2: LGHNA, YNFKEQ. The CDR3 loop spans 13 amino acids. Trimming removed 2 bases at V and 3 bases at J, with 8 bases between.

This clonotype has a count of ten or more. The rearrangement joins TRBV29-1 to TRBJ1-1; the D gene is possibly TRBD1 (5 bases). Germline CDR1 and CDR2: SQVTM and ANQGSEA. CDR3 length equals 10 residues. The CDR3 nucleotides read TGCAGTGGGGGAGACGCTGAAGCTTTCTTT. This codes for CSGGDAEAFF.

This rearrangement joins TRBV5-1 to TRBJ2-5; 9 bases agree with TRBD2. Germline assignment: CDR1 SGHRS and CDR2 YFSETQ. J was trimmed by 5 bases and V by 3 bases; bases with no gene match: 11. The CDR3 is 16 amino acids. CDR3 nucleotide sequence: TGCGCCAGCAGCTCCAGGCTAGCGGGAACGGGGGAGACCCAGTACTTC. Translation gives CASSSRLAGTGETQYF.

V is TRBV30 and J is TRBJ2-1; TRBD1 matches 10 bases. CDR3 length: 15 residues. V was clipped by 1 base and J by 8 bases; unmatched bases: 8. CDR1 is GTSNPN, CDR2 SVGIG, per germline (reference sequence). In nucleotides, the CDR3 is TGTGCCTGGAGTGGTGACAGGGGGCTCTTGCATGAGCAGTTCTTC. Translated, it gives CAWSGDRGLLHEQFF.

The rearrangement joins TRBV7-3 to TRBJ2-1; perhaps TRBD1 as D (5 bases). Per the germline V gene, CDR1 is SGHTA and CDR2 is FQGTGA. This CDR3 contains 15 residues. Trimming stripped 2 bases from V and 5 bases from J, with 13 bases between. CDR3 DNA sequence: TGTGCCAGCAGCTTATTAGGCAGGGTGAACAATGAGCAGTTCTTC. It specifies CASSLLGRVNNEQFF.

This clonotype was seen a handful of times. The chain recombines TRBV6-2 or TRBV6-3 with TRBJ2-4; D gene uncertain. V was trimmed by 0 bases and J by 7 bases, leaving 13 bases between them. This CDR3 has 15 amino acids. CDR1 is MNHEY and CDR2 is SVGEGT in the germline V gene. DNA of the CDR3: TGTGCCAGCAGTTACTCGAACGGGCCTCGGAACATTCAGTACTTC. Its translation is CASSYSNGPRNIQYF.

This clonotype has just a few counts. The CDR3 sequence: CASSYSGQKYEQYV. The CDR3 DNA sequence: TGTGCCAGCAGTTACTCGGGACAAAAGTACGAGCAGTACGTC. The rearrangement joins TRBV6-2 or TRBV6-3 to TRBJ2-7, with D maybe TRBD1 (6 bases). V gave up 0 bases and J gave up 4 bases, with 10 bases separating them. CDR1 MNHEY and CDR2 SVGEGT come from the germline V gene. The CDR3 is 14 residues long.

In its sample, this clonotype was seen many times. This CDR3 is CASSLGQGNTGELFF. The CDR3 DNA reads as TGCGCCAGCAGCTTGGGACAGGGGAACACCGGGGAGCTGTTTTTT. V is TRBV5-1 and J is TRBJ2-2, with TRBD1 identical over 7 bases. Germline assignment: CDR1 SGHRS and CDR2 YFSETQ. The CDR3 length is 15 residues. The V segment lost 0 bases and the J segment 1 base; nucleotides outside the gene matches: 0.

This clonotype was observed a few times. This chain links TRBV3-1 with TRBJ1-1; possible D gene TRBD1, 5 bases. Germline V CDR1 and CDR2: LGHDT, YNNKEL (reference sequence). CDR3 length: 15 residues. Trimming took 1 base from V and 7 from J, leaving 16 bases between them. CDR3 sequence reads: CASSQVGGGSFEAFF. In DNA, the CDR3 is TGTGCCAGCAGCCAAGTCGGGGGAGGGTCTTTTGAAGCTTTCTTT.

In nucleotides, the CDR3 is TGTGCCAGCAGCCTAGCGGGACAAACCTACGAGCAGTACTTC. Its protein product is CASSLAGQTYEQYF. The chain joins TRBV3-1 to TRBJ2-7; 8 bases are a match to TRBD2. With 4 bases clipped from V and 2 bases from J, the junction kept 4 bases outside the gene matches. Germline CDR1 reads LGHDT; CDR2 reads YNNKEL (reference sequence). The CDR3 totals 14 residues.

In this sample, this clonotype turned up a few times. V usage is TRBV18 and J usage is TRBJ2-1, with D possibly TRBD1 on 6 matching bases. V shed 6 bases and J shed 9 bases, with 18 bases lying between them. CDR3 length equals 14 residues. Per the germline V gene, CDR1 is KGHSH and CDR2 is LQKENI. The CDR3 here is CASSTISRGGEQFF. The DNA of the CDR3 is TGTGCCAGCTCTACCATCTCAAGAGGGGGTGAGCAGTTCTTC.

The chain uses TRBV5-4 and TRBJ2-3, with D unresolved. Per the germline V gene, CDR1 is SGHNT and CDR2 is YYREEE (reference sequence). CDR3 size: 13 residues. V was clipped by 0 bases and J by 2 bases, with 4 bases between them. Here the CDR3 DNA reads TGTGCCAGCAGCTTGGAAGACACAGATACGCAGTATTTT. As protein: CASSLEDTDTQYF.